These 18 T cell receptor beta chains share one sample of origin, sequenced in a study of metastatic and nonmetastatic thyroid tumors (dated by TCRdb to the early 2020s). None of the patients had been given any treatment before thyroid surgery. The library came from PCR. These reads were obtained on an Illumina HiSeq 4000. TCRdb applied fastp at Q25 and MiXCR to the public reads, then kept only in-frame beta chains. This sample holds under 30,000 clones; roughly 15% were observed only once. Of the sample, around 6.3% falls within the top ten clones. The sequencing input was blood. These receptors all come from a male donor with papillary thyroid cancer or a benign thyroid nodule (not recorded which). Some clones in this sample may be carry-over from other donors' samples.

The rearrangement uses TRBV4-2 and TRBJ2-3, with D uncertain. Germline V lookup: CDR1 LGHNA, CDR2 YNFKEQ. Trimming shortened V by 8 bases and J by 6 bases, and 24 bases separated the two germline ends. The length of the CDR3 is 16 residues. This chain's CDR3 is CASGRGSVSGWDTQYF. The CDR3 DNA is TGTGCCAGCGGGCGTGGTTCCGTGTCTGGATGGGATACGCAGTATTTT.

This clone was detected ten times or more. A read error is likely, as this CDR3 ends without the conserved phenylalanine or tryptophan. The gene calls are TRBV6-1 and TRBJ2-7; D uncertain. The CDR3 consists of 13 residues. The germline V gene encodes CDR1 MNHNS and CDR2 SASEGT. V gave up 0 bases and J gave up 3 bases, with 6 bases separating them. This chain's CDR3 is CASSEAGIYEQYL. CDR3 DNA: TGTGCCAGCAGTGAAGCGGGCATCTACGAGCAGTACCTC.

This clone was detected ten times or more. The V and J genes are TRBV28 and TRBJ1-1, with 10 bases lining up with TRBD1. Per the germline V gene, CDR1 is MDHEN and CDR2 is SYDVKM. The CDR3 has 19 residues. Unmatched junction bases numbered 17, after V lost 5 bases and J lost 2 bases. In DNA, the CDR3 is TGTGCCAGCAGTCCCCCCCCCCGGGACAGGGGACCCTTCAACACTGAAGCTTTCTTT. Encoded protein: CASSPPPRDRGPFNTEAFF.

The V gene is TRBV11-2, the J gene TRBJ2-3, with 11 bases matching TRBD2. The junction had 6 bases not matched to a gene; V was cut back by 5 bases and J by 2 bases. This CDR3 comprises 16 residues. The germline V gene has CDR1 SGHAT and CDR2 FQNNGV. CDR3 in amino acids: CASSNRLAGLTDTQYF. CDR3 sequence (DNA): TGTGCCAGCAGCAACCGACTAGCGGGACTCACAGATACGCAGTATTTT.

The rearrangement links TRBV20-1 to TRBJ2-7; D remains unclear. The germline V and J ends were trimmed by 4 bases and 1 base, with 8 bases remaining between them. The germline V gene encodes CDR1 DFQATT and CDR2 SNEGSKA (reference sequence). This CDR3 comprises 12 residues. CDR3 sequence: CSAIAASYEQYF. CDR3 nucleotide sequence: TGCAGTGCTATTGCGGCGTCCTACGAGCAGTACTTC.

This clone has at least ten counts. Other nucleotide sequences from this sample produce the same CDR3. The chain employs TRBV19 and TRBJ1-2; tentatively, D is TRBD1 (5 bases). V lost 4 bases, J lost 7 bases, and 16 bases lay in between. This CDR3 comprises 14 residues. Germline-derived CDR1 and CDR2 are LNHDA and SQIVND (reference sequence). The CDR3 loop is CASSTRDRVVGYTF. CDR3 DNA sequence: TGTGCCAGTAGTACCCGGGACCGGGTAGTTGGCTACACCTTC.

The table lists this clone with many counts. The rearrangement links TRBV20-1 to TRBJ1-2, with 9 positions matching TRBD1. Germline-derived CDR1 and CDR2 are DFQATT and SNEGSKA (reference sequence). V was pared by 5 bases and J by 5 bases, with 6 bases of the junction left unmatched. This CDR3 has 13 residues. The CDR3 DNA sequence: TGCAGTGCTTCACTACAGGGGGCGTATGGCTACACCTTC. Translated, it gives CSASLQGAYGYTF.

This clone was counted at least ten times. The chain carries TRBV7-3 and TRBJ2-1; 8 bases are shared with TRBD1. V was clipped by 2 bases and J by 6 bases; unmatched bases: 9. The CDR3 runs to 16 residues. Germline CDR1 reads SGHTA; CDR2 reads FQGTGA. As DNA, the CDR3 is TGTGCCAGCAGCTTACACCAGGGGGCAGGGGGCAATGAGCAGTTCTTC. It yields the protein CASSLHQGAGGNEQFF.

This clone was detected a few times. A read error is likely, as this CDR3 ends without the conserved phenylalanine or tryptophan. The CDR3, as DNA: TGTGCCAGCAGTTTTGTAATGAACACTGAAGCTTTCCTT. The encoded protein is CASSFVMNTEAFL. The chain joins TRBV27 to TRBJ1-1; D gene ambiguous. CDR3 length: 13 amino acids. The germline V gene has CDR1 MNHEY and CDR2 SMNVEV (reference sequence). V shed 3 bases and J shed 0 bases, with 5 bases lying between them.

This clone was seen repeatedly, ten times or more. This CDR3 is also generated by other DNA sequences in the sample. This chain links TRBV6-1 with TRBJ2-7, with D maybe TRBD1 (6 bases). Germline loops: CDR1 MNHNS, CDR2 SASEGT. CDR3 size: 14 residues. V gave up 2 bases and J gave up 7 bases, with 15 bases separating them. The CDR3 region has the DNA TGTGCCAGCAGTGAAAGAGGGGGTCCCAGTGAGCAGTACTTC. This gives the protein CASSERGGPSEQYF.

This clone showed up just a few times. The chain has TRBV6-1 and TRBJ2-1; D unresolved. Germline CDR1 MNHNS, CDR2 SASEGT. V lost 2 bases and J 8 bases, leaving 16 bases between the germline ends. The CDR3 is 15 residues long. The CDR3 nucleotides are TGTGCCAGCAGTGAACTCGAGGCTGATGCCTATGAGCAGTTCTTC. Amino acids: CASSELEADAYEQFF.

This clone was observed many times. This chain links TRBV24-1 with TRBJ2-3, with 7 positions matching TRBD1. The junction had 2 bases not matched to a gene; V was cut back by 10 bases and J by 5 bases. This CDR3 has 11 amino acids. The germline V gene has CDR1 KGHDR and CDR2 SFDVKD. CDR3 in DNA: TGTGCCACAAGGGACAGAGATACGCAGTATTTT. Its translation is CATRDRDTQYF.

This clone was recorded many times. In DNA form, the CDR3 reads TGCGCCAGCAGCTCCTCGGGACAACGAGAGAGAGGCTACACCTTC. Translated: CASSSSGQRERGYTF. V and J are TRBV5-1 and TRBJ1-2, with a tentative D call TRBD1 (6 bases). CDR1 is SGHRS, CDR2 YFSETQ, per germline. The V end lost 3 bases, the J end lost 8 bases, and 20 bases lay between the germline ends. The CDR3 has 15 amino acids.

This clone was recorded many times. It may be a read error: a sequence one base away is much more abundant. Other DNA sequences within the sample encode an identical CDR3. The chain is built from TRBV5-1 and TRBJ2-7; possible D gene TRBD2, 5 bases. The CDR3 loop spans 16 amino acids. CDR1 is SGHRS and CDR2 is YFSETQ in the germline V gene. This CDR3 reads CASSRLSRGSTYEQYF. Here the CDR3 DNA reads TGCGCCAGCAGCCGCTTGTCACGGGGATCGACCTACGAACAGTACTTC.

This clone was counted a few times. This sequence joins TRBV15 and TRBJ2-5; D might be TRBD1 or TRBD2, each matching 5 bases. V was shortened by 4 bases and J by 7 bases, with 10 bases between the two germline ends. This CDR3 is 12 amino acids long. Germline CDR1 and CDR2: LNHNV and YYDKDF (reference sequence). The CDR3: CATSIGGGTQYF. The CDR3 DNA reads TGTGCCACCAGCATAGGTGGGGGGACCCAGTACTTC.

This clone has a count of ten or more. This chain uses TRBV28 with TRBJ2-3; 7 bases line up with TRBD2. V dropped 6 bases and J dropped 2; count of bases not matched to a gene: 11. Germline V gene data show CDR1 as MDHEN and CDR2 as SYDVKM. The CDR3 has 16 amino acids. CDR3: CASSSAARGSTDTQYF. The CDR3 DNA reads TGTGCCAGCAGCTCTGCCGCGCGGGGGTCCACAGATACGCAGTATTTT.

This clone was seen ten or more times. The chain has TRBV5-5 and TRBJ2-5; 7 nucleotides align to TRBD1. This CDR3 is built from 17 residues. The germline V gene encodes CDR1 SGHKS and CDR2 YYEKEE (reference sequence). With V trimmed by 0 bases and J by 1 base, 9 bases remained unmatched. The CDR3 nucleotides read TGTGCCAGCAGCTTGGCGTTGGGACAGCTAACCCAAGAGACCCAGTACTTC. Translation gives CASSLALGQLTQETQYF. Full variable domain (outside the CDR3, taken from reference TRBV5-5 and TRBJ2-5): DAGVTQSPTHLIKTRGQQVTLRCSPISGHKSVSWYQQVLGQGPQFIFQYYEKEERGRGNFPDRFSARQFPNYSSELNVNALLLGDSALYLCASSLALGQLTQETQYFGPGTRLLVL.

Ten or more counts support this clone. A much more abundant neighbour one base away suggests this may be a read error. CDR3 residues: CASSQSRDREALAIYNSPLHF. CDR3 sequence (DNA): TGTGCCAGCAGTCAGTCCCGAGACAGGGAGGCTCTCGCGATTTATAATTCACCCCTCCACTTT. The chain has TRBV11-2 and TRBJ1-6, with TRBD1 matching over 7 bases. Germline values: CDR1 SGHAT, CDR2 FQNNGV. The CDR3 spans 21 residues. With 6 bases clipped from V and 4 bases from J, the junction kept 24 bases outside the gene matches.